This T cell receptor (beta chain) was sequenced for a study of blood T cell repertoires in COVID-19. As processed by the authors: Reference gene primer amplification gave nucleated cell count estimates. Using immunoSEQ multiplex PCR, the repertoire was profiled, and TCRdb retains in-frame clones only, with some absent. V and J calls and clone size are copied from that table; D and trimming were computed from the DNA. The table has about 80,000 clones, around 79% seen once. This clone was seen a single time. This CDR3 region has 14 residues. Germline CDR1 SGDLS, CDR2 YYNGEE. The V and J ends lost 0 bases and 4 bases respectively, with 8 bases between them.

The clonotype was recovered from a man aged 80 or over with acute or convalescent COVID-19. Specimen: peripheral blood. V and J are TRBV9 and TRBJ1-3; D uncertain. CDR3: CASSVDCKGNTIYF. In nucleotides, the CDR3 is TGTGCCAGCAGCGTAGATTGTAAAGGAAACACCATATATTTT.